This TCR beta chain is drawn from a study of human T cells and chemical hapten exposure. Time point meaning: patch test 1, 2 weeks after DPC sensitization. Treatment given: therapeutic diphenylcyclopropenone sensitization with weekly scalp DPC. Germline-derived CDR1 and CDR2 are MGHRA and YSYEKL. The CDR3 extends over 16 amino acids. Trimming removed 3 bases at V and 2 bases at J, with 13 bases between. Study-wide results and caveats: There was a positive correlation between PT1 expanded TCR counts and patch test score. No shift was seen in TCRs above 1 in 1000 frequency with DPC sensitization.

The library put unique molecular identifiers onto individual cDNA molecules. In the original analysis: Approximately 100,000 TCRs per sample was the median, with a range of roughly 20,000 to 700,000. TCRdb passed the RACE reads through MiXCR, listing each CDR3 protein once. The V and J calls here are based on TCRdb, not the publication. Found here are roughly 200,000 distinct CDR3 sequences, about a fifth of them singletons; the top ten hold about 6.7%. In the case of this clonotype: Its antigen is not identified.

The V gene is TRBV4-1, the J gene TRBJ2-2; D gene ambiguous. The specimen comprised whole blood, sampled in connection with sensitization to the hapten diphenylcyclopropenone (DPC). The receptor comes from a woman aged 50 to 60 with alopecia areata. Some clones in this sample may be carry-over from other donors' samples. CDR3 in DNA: TGCGCCAGCAGCCATCAGGCCGGTATTAACACCGGGGAGCTGTTTTTT. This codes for CASSHQAGINTGELFF.